This T cell receptor (beta chain) was sequenced for a study of T cells in Graves' hyperthyroidism and ophthalmopathy. This CDR3 has 12 residues. Trimming removed 2 bases from V and 8 bases from J, with 10 bases in between. CDR1 SGHDT and CDR2 YYEEEE come from the germline V gene. This sample holds PBMCs from 9.5 to 10 ml fresh peripheral blood. Researchers amplified the TCR beta CDR3 regions from RNA transcripts. The HTBI primer set was used in a first-round RT-PCR of the TCR CDR3. MiXCR was run by TCRdb on the multiplex PCR reads, yielding one entry per CDR3 protein. The table has roughly 500,000 distinct CDR3 sequences, 20% to 25% seen once. A few counts support this clonotype.

V and J are TRBV5-6 and TRBJ1-2, with no clear D. The TCR originated in a woman aged 65 to 85 with Graves' ophthalmopathy. The sample was blood. CDR3 DNA: TGTGCCAGCAGCTTAACGGAGATCGGCTACACCTTC. Its translation is CASSLTEIGYTF.